The clone carrying this T cell receptor beta chain has only a few counts. Antigen unknown. Germline-derived CDR1 and CDR2 are MNHEY and SVGAGI. This CDR3 has 13 amino acids. V lost 5 bases and J 5 bases, leaving 10 bases between the germline ends. Reverse transcription of all isolated RNA meant that expressed TCRB transcripts were sequenced. TCRdb keeps only in-frame clones here, not all; method: immunoSEQ multiplex PCR. The table shows hundreds of thousands of clones, with 13% to 15% occurring only once. This sample was taken from a study of beta chain features in type 1 diabetes. Study-wide context: The patient and healthy donor groups were comparable for age, gender and cell yields.

Study findings and constraints: Among patients with Type 1 diabetes, TCRB CDR3s were moderately but significantly shorter in every one of the four CD4+ subsets. The naive, central memory and Treg TCRB repertoires looked more alike in patients than they did in healthy donors.

The chain has TRBV6-5 and TRBJ1-5, with D perhaps matching TRBD1 (5 bases). The clonotype was recovered from a woman aged 40 to 55 in good health. The sample was naive CD4+ T cells from blood. The CDR3 protein is CASSLQGYQPQHF. The CDR3 DNA reads as TGTGCCAGCAGTCTTCAGGGTTATCAGCCCCAGCATTTT.